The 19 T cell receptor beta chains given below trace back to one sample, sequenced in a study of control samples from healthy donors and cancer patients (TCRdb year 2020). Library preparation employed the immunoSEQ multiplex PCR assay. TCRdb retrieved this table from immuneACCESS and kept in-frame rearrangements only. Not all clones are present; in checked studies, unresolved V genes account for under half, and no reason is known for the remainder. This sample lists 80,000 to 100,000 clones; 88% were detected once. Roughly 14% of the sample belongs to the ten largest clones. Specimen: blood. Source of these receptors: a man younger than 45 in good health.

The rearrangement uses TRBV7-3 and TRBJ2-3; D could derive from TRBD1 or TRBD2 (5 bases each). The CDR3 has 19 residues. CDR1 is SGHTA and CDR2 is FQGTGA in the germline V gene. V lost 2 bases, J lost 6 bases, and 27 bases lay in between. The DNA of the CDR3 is TGTGCCAGCAGCTTACGGGGCTCGGGCGGCTCGATAGTTGGGGATACGCAGTATTTT. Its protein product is CASSLRGSGGSIVGDTQYF.

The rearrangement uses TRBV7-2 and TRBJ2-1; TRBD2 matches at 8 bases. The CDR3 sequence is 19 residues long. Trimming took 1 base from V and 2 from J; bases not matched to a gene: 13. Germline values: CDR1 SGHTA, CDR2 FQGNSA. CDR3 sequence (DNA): TGTGCCAGCAGCTTAGATCCCCCTGCTATAGCGGGACCCTACAATGAGCAGTTCTTC. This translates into CASSLDPPAIAGPYNEQFF.

This CDR3 is CASSYSRIRGNEQFF. In DNA, the CDR3 is TGTGCCAGCAGTTACTCTAGGATTAGGGGAAATGAGCAGTTCTTC. The rearrangement uses TRBV6-5 and TRBJ2-1, with D possibly matching TRBD1 (5 bases). Per the germline V gene, CDR1 is MNHEY and CDR2 is SVGAGI. This CDR3 contains 15 residues. V lost 0 bases to trimming and J lost 7 bases, with 13 bases between them.

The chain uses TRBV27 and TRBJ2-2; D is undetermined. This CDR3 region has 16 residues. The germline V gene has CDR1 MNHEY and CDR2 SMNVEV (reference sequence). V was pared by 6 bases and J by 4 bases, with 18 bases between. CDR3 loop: CASSQPSREVTGELFF. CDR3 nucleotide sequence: TGTGCCAGCAGCCAGCCGAGTAGGGAAGTCACCGGGGAGCTGTTTTTT.

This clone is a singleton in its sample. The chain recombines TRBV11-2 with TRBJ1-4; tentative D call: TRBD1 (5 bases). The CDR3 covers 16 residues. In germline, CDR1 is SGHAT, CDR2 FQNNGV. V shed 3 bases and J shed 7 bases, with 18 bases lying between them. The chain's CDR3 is CASSLAVRVGGEKLFF. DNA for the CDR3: TGTGCCAGCAGCTTGGCGGTCAGGGTTGGGGGTGAAAAACTGTTTTTT.

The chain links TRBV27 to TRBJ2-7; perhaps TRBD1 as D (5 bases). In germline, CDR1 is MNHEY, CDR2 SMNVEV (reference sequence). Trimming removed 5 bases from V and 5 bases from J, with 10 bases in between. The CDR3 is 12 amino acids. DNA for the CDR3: TGTGCCAGCAGTCCTCAGGGTGACGAGCAGTACTTC. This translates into CASSPQGDEQYF.

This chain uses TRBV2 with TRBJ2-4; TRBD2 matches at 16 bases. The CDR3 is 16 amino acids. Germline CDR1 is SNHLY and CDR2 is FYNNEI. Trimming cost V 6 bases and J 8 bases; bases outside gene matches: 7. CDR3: CASRPLGLAGGDIQYF. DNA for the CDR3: TGTGCCAGCAGACCCTTGGGACTAGCGGGAGGGGACATTCAGTACTTC.

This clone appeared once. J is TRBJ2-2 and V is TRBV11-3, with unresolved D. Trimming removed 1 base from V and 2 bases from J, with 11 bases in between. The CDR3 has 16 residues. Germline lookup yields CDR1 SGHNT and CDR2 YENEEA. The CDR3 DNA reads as TGTGCCAGCAGCTTAGGCAAGACAATTAACACCGGGGAGCTGTTTTTT. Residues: CASSLGKTINTGELFF.

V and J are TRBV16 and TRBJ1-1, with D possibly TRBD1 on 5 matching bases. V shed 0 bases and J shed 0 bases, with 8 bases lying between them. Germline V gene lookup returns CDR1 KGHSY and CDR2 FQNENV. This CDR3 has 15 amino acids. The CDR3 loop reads CASSQSGRLNTEAFF. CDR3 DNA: TGTGCCAGCAGCCAATCGGGACGGCTGAACACTGAAGCTTTCTTT.

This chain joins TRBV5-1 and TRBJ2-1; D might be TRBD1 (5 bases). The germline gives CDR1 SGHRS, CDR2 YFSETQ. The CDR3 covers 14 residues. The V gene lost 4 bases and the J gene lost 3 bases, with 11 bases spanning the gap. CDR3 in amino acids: CASSIGHGYNEQFF. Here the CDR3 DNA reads TGCGCCAGCAGCATTGGACACGGCTACAATGAGCAGTTCTTC.

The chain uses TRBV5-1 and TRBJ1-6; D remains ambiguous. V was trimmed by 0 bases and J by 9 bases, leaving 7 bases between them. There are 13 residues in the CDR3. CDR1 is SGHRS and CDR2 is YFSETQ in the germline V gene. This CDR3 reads CASSLDSASPLHF. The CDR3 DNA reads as TGCGCCAGCAGCTTGGACAGTGCTTCACCCCTCCACTTT.

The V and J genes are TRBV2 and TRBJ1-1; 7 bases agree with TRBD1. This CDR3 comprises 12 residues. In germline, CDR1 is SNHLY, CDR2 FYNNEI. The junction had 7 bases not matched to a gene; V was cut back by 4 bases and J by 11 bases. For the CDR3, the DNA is TGTGCCAGCAGTGCCACAGGGGCCTGGGCTTTCTTT. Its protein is CASSATGAWAFF.

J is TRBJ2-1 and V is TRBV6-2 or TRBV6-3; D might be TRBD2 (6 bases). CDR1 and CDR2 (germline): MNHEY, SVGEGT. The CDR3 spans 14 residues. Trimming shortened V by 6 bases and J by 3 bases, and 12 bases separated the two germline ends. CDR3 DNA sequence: TGTGCCAGCAGCCTCCTGGGGGGCTACAATGAGCAGTTCTTC. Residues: CASSLLGGYNEQFF.

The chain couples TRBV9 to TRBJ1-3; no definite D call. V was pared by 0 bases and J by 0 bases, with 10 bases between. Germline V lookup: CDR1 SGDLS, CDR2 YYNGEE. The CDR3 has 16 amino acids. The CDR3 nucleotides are TGTGCCAGCAGCGTAGGGCGTCGGGTCTCTGGAAACACCATATATTTT. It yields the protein CASSVGRRVSGNTIYF.

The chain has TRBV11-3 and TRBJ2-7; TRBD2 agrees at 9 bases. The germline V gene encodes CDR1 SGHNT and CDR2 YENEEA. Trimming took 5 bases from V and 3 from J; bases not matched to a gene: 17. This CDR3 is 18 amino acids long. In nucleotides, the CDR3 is TGTGCCAGCAGCAGCGCCAATGTCGCCAGCGGGAGGTTCTACGAGCAGTACTTC. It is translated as CASSSANVASGRFYEQYF. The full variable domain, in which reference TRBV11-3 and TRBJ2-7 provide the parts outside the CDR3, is EAGVVQSPRYKIIEKKQPVAFWCNPISGHNTLYWYLQNLGQGPELLIRYENEEAVDDSQLPKDRFSAERLKGVDSTLKIQPAELGDSAVYLCASSSANVASGRFYEQYFGPGTRLTVT.

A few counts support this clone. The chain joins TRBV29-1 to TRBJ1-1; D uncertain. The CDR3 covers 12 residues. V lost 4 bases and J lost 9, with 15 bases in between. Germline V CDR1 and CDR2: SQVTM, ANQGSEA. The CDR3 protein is CSVVYSSEQAFF. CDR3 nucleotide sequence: TGCAGCGTTGTTTATTCTTCGGAGCAAGCTTTCTTT.

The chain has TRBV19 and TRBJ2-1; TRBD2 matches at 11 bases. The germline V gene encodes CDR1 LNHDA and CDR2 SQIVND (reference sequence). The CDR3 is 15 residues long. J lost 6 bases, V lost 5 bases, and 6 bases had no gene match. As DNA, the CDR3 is TGTGCCAGTAGTCCCTTTAGCGGGAGGGCCAATGAGCAGTTCTTC. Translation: CASSPFSGRANEQFF.

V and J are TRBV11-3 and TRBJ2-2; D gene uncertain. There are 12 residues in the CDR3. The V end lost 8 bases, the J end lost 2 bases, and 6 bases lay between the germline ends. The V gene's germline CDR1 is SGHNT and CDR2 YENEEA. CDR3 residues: CASSENTGELFF. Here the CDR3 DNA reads TGTGCCAGCTCGGAAAACACCGGGGAGCTGTTTTTT.

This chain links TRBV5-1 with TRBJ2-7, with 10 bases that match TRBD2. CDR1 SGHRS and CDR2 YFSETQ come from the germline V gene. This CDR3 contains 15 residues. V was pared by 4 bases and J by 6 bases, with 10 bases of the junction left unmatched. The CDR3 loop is CASSAGTSANREQYF. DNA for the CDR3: TGCGCCAGCAGCGCGGGGACTAGCGCGAACCGCGAGCAGTACTTC.